This TCR beta chain is from a study of blood T cell repertoires in COVID-19. Study context: Sources were T cells, B-cell-depleted T cells, or PBMCs; the material itself was cDNA or gDNA.

This clone was recorded only once. Libraries were prepared by immunoSEQ multiplex PCR; TCRdb keeps only in-frame clonotypes and omits some of them. The sample contains under 250,000 clones, around 83% of which appear only once. Germline CDR1 SGHNT, CDR2 YYREEE (reference sequence). The CDR3 has 14 residues. V dropped 2 bases and J dropped 11 bases, with 14 bases sitting between them. Input material: peripheral blood. The sequence came from a man between 40 and 49 years old with active or convalescent COVID-19. The chain recombines TRBV5-4 with TRBJ1-6, with D perhaps TRBD1 (5 bases). CDR3: CASSLGTTTPPLHF. In DNA form, the CDR3 reads TGTGCCAGCAGCTTAGGGACTACCACTCCACCCCTCCACTTT.